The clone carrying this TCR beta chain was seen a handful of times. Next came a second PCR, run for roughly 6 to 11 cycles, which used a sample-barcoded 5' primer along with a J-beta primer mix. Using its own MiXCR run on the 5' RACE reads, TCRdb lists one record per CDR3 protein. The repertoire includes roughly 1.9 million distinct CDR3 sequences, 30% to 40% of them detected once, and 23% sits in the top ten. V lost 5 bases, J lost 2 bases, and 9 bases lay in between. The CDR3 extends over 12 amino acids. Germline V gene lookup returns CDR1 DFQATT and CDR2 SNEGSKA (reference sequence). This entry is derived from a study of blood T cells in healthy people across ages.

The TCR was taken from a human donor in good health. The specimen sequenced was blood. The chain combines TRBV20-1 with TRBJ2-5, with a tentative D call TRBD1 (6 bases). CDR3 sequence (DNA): TGCAGTGCTGTGGACAGACAAGAGACCCAGTACTTC. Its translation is CSAVDRQETQYF.